These 3 T cell receptor beta chains were all obtained from the same sample, sequenced in a study of spatial heterogeneity in lung cancer. Specified time point: blood at routine non-recurrence follow-up after resection. TCRdb ran MiXCR on the 5' RACE reads and lists one entry per CDR3 protein. This table holds some 36,000 distinct CDR3 sequences, roughly 7.8% found once. The sequences come from PBMCs, collected at follow-up. All receptors derive from a male donor with early-stage non-small cell lung cancer.

This clonotype was detected many times. This sequence joins TRBV14 and TRBJ2-7, with 7 bases identical to TRBD2. CDR1 and CDR2 from the germline V gene are SGHDN and FVKESK. The CDR3 is 14 amino acids. With V trimmed by 4 bases and J by 2 bases, 5 bases remained unmatched. The CDR3 spells CASSLTGLAYEQYF. The CDR3 DNA reads TGTGCCAGCAGCCTGACTGGACTAGCCTACGAGCAGTACTTC.

This clonotype was counted many times. J is TRBJ2-6 and V is TRBV7-9; 9 positions agree with TRBD1. CDR1 and CDR2 (germline): SEHNR, FQNEAQ (reference sequence). J gave up 8 bases and V 0 bases, and 5 bases lay outside the gene matches. This CDR3 comprises 16 residues. This chain's CDR3 is CASSLATGGLTNVLTF. As DNA, the CDR3 is TGTGCCAGCAGCTTAGCAACAGGGGGCTTGACCAACGTCCTGACTTTC. The full variable domain, rest sourced from reference TRBV7-9 and TRBJ2-6, is DTGVSQNPRHKITKRGQNVTFRCDPISEHNRLYWYRQTLGQGPEFLTYFQNEAQLEKSRLLSDRFSAERPKGSFSTLEIQRTEQGDSAMYLCASSLATGGLTNVLTFGAGSRLTVL.

This clonotype was counted ten times or more. The chain is built from TRBV6-6 and TRBJ2-7, with D possibly matching TRBD1 (5 bases). The CDR3 covers 15 residues. Between the trimmed V and J ends, which lost 2 bases and 0 bases, there was a span of 11 bases. Germline V gene lookup returns CDR1 MNHNY and CDR2 SVGAGI (reference sequence). As DNA, the CDR3 is TGTGCCAGCAGTTACAGGGGAAGGAGCTCCTACGAGCAGTACTTC. Amino acids: CASSYRGRSSYEQYF.